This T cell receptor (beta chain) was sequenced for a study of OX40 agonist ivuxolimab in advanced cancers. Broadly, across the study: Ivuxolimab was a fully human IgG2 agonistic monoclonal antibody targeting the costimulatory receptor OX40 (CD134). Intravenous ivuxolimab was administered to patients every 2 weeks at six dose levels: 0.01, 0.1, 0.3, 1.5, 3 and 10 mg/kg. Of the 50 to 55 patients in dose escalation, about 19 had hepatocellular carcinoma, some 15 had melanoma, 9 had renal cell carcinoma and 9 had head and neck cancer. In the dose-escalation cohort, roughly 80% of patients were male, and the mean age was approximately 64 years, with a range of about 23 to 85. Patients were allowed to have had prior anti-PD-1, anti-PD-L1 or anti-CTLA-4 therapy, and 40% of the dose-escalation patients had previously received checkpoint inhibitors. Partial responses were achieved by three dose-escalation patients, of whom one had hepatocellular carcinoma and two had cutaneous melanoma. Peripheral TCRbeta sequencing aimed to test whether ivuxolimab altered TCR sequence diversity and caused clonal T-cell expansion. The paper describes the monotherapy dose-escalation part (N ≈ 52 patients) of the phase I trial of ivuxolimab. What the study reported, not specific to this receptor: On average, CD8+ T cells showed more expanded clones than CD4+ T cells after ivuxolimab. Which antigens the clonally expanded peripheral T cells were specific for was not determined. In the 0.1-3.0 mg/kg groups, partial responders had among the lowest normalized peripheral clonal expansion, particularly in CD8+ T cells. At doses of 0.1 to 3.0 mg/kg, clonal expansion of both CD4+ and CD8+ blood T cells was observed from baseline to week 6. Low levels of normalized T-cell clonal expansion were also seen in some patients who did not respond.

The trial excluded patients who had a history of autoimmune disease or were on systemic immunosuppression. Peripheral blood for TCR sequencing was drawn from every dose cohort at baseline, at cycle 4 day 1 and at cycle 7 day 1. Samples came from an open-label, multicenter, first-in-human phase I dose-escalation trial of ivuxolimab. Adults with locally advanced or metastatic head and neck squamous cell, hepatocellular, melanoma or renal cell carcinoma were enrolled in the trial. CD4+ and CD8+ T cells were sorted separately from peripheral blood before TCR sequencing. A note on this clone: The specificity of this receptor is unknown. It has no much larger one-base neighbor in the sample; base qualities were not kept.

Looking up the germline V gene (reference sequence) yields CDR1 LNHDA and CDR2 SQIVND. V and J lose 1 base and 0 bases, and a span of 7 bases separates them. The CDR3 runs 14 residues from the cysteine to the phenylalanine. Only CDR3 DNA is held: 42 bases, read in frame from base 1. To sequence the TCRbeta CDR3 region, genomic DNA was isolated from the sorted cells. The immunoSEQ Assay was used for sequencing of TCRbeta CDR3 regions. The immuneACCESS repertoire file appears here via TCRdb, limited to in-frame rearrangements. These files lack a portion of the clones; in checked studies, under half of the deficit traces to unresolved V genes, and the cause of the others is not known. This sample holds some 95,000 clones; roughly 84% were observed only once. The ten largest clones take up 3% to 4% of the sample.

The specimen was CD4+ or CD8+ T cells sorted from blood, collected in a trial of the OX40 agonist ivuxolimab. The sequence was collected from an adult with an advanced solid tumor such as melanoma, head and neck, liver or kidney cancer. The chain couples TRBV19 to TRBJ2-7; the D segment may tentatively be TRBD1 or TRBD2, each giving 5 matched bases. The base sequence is TGTGCCAGTAGTATAGCGGGGCTCTCCTACGAGCAGTACTTC. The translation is CASSIAGLSYEQYF.